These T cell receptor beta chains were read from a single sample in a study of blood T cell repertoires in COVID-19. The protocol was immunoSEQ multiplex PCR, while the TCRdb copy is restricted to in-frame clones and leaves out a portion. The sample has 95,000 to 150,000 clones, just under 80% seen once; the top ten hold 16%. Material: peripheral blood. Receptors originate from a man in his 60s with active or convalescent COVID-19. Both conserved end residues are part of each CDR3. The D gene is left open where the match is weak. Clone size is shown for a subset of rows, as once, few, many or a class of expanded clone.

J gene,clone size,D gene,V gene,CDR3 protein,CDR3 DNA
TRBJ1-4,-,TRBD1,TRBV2,CASTRTGRNEKLFF,TGTGCCAGCACCCGGACAGGGCGTAATGAAAAACTGTTTTTT
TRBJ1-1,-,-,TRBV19,CASSTPGYSGGTEAFF,TGTGCCAGTAGTACGCCTGGCTACAGCGGAGGGACTGAAGCTTTCTTT
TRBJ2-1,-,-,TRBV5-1,CASSLVAGVKEQFF,TGCGCCAGCAGCTTGGTGGCGGGTGTTAAGGAGCAGTTCTTC
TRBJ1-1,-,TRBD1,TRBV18,CASSPWTGTEAFF,TGTGCCAGCTCACCTTGGACAGGCACTGAAGCTTTCTTT
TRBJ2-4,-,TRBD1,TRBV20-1,CSASFDRTGQNIQYF,TGCAGTGCTAGTTTTGATCGGACAGGACAAAACATTCAGTACTTC
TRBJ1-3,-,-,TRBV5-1,CASSPGYSGNTIYF,TGCGCCAGCAGTCCAGGCTACTCTGGAAACACCATATATTTT
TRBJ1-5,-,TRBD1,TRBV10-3,CAISKTGEGNQPQHF,TGTGCCATCAGCAAGACAGGGGAAGGCAATCAGCCCCAGCATTTT
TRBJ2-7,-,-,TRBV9,CASSAPRLSRYEQYF,TGTGCCAGCAGCGCCCCCCGACTGTCCCGCTACGAGCAGTACTTC
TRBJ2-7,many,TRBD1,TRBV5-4,CASSARPGTGLYEQYF,TGTGCCAGCAGCGCAAGACCCGGGACAGGGTTGTACGAGCAGTACTTC
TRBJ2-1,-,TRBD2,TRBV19,CASSASGSYNEQFF,TGTGCCAGTAGTGCTAGCGGTTCCTACAATGAGCAGTTCTTC
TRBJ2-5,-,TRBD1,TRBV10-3,CAISPGQGKETQYF,TGTGCCATCAGCCCGGGACAGGGAAAAGAGACCCAGTACTTC
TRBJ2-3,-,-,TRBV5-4,CASSLEGGFSTDTQYF,TGTGCCAGCAGCTTGGAGGGAGGCTTTAGCACAGATACGCAGTATTTT
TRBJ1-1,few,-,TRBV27,CASTKGGNFNTEAFF,TGTGCCAGCACAAAAGGGGGTAACTTTAACACTGAAGCTTTCTTT
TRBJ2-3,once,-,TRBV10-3,CATLEPGTDTQYF,TGTGCCACCTTAGAGCCCGGCACAGATACGCAGTATTTT
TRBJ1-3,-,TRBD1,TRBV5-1,CASSLTGLSGNTIYF,TGCGCCAGCAGCCTGACAGGGCTCTCTGGAAACACCATATATTTT
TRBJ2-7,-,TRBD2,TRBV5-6,CASSPAGSSYEQYF,TGTGCCAGCAGCCCAGCGGGGTCCTCCTACGAGCAGTACTTC
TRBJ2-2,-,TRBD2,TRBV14,CASSRLAGGPFRTGELFF,TGTGCCAGCAGCAGGCTAGCGGGAGGGCCCTTCCGGACCGGGGAGCTGTTTTTT
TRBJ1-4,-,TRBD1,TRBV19,CATAQGAGEKLFF,TGTGCCACCGCACAGGGGGCGGGTGAAAAACTGTTTTTT
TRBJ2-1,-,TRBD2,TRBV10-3,CAMSQGGSLASGEQFF,TGTGCCATGAGCCAAGGCGGGAGCCTCGCTTCGGGTGAGCAGTTCTTC
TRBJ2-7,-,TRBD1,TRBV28,CASRRGRNYEQYF,TGTGCCAGCAGAAGGGGGCGCAACTACGAGCAGTACTTC
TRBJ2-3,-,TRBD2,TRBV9,CASSLSGGSDTQYF,TGTGCCAGCAGCCTGAGCGGGGGGTCAGATACGCAGTATTTT
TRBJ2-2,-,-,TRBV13,CASSPPSGGMAGELFF,TGTGCCAGCAGCCCTCCTTCAGGAGGAATGGCCGGGGAGCTGTTTTTT
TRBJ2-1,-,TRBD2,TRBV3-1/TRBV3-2,CASSPRTSANEQFF,TGTGCCAGCAGTCCTCGGACTAGCGCGAATGAGCAGTTCTTC
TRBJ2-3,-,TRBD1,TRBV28,CASSPYGLGQGAKADTQYF,TGTGCCAGCAGTCCCTACGGGTTGGGACAGGGGGCCAAAGCAGATACGCAGTATTTT
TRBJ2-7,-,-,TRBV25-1,CASSEPGFKGYEQYF,TGTGCCAGCAGTGAACCAGGGTTTAAGGGCTACGAGCAGTACTTC
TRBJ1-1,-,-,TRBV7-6,CASSTPVEGARWVKAEAFF,TGTGCCAGCAGCACCCCCGTGGAAGGGGCGCGTTGGGTCAAGGCTGAAGCTTTCTTT
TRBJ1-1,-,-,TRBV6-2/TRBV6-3,CASSAEAEAFF,TGTGCCAGCAGCGCAGAGGCGGAAGCTTTCTTT
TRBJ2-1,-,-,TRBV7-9,CASSLALGSIDEQFF,TGTGCCAGCAGCTTAGCGCTGGGTAGCATCGATGAGCAGTTCTTC
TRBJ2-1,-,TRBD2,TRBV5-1,CASSLGPSGRNNEQFF,TGCGCCAGCAGCTTGGGTCCTAGCGGGAGAAACAATGAGCAGTTCTTC
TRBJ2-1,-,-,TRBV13,CASSPRGQGGTTTNEQFF,TGTGCCAGCAGCCCCCGTGGACAGGGCGGGACTACCACCAATGAGCAGTTCTTC
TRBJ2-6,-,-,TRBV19,CASSETPSLSGANVLTF,TGTGCCAGTAGCGAGACACCCAGCCTCTCTGGGGCCAACGTCCTGACTTTC